This passage covers 26 T cell receptor beta chains from one sample sequenced in a study of human T cells and chemical hapten exposure. TCRdb fed the RACE reads into MiXCR, producing one record per CDR3 protein. Of approximately 57,000 distinct CDR3 sequences in the sample, about a tenth were seen once. The sample's time point: patch test 1, 2 weeks after DPC sensitization. Treatment in this sample: therapeutic diphenylcyclopropenone sensitization with weekly scalp DPC. The sequencing used whole blood, collected in connection with sensitization to the hapten diphenylcyclopropenone (DPC). The receptors come from a woman between 35 and 50 years old with alopecia areata. Some clones in this sample may be carry-over from other donors' samples.

This clonotype was seen ten or more times. The rearrangement joins TRBV7-3 to TRBJ2-2, with a possible D match to TRBD1 (5 bases). The germline gives CDR1 SGHTA, CDR2 FQGTGA. The CDR3 has 13 residues. V was shortened by 5 bases and J by 7 bases, with 11 bases between the two germline ends. This chain's CDR3 is CASSHDSGGELFF. In nucleotides, the CDR3 is TGTGCCAGCAGCCATGACAGTGGCGGGGAGCTGTTTTTT.

CDR3: CASSSTGLKNIQYF. CDR3 nucleotide sequence: TGTGCCAGCAGCTCGACAGGGCTGAAAAACATTCAGTACTTC. This rearrangement joins TRBV27 to TRBJ2-4, with 7 positions matching TRBD1. J lost 4 bases, V lost 6 bases, and 6 bases had no gene match. The CDR3 loop spans 14 amino acids. Germline V gives CDR1 MNHEY, CDR2 SMNVEV (reference sequence).

This clonotype has at least ten counts. The V call is TRBV7-8, the J call TRBJ1-1, with a tentative D call TRBD1 (6 bases). Trimming took off 2 bases at V and 2 bases at J, with 12 bases between the two ends. From germline, CDR1 is SGHVS and CDR2 FQNEAQ. The CDR3 contains 15 residues. This CDR3 is CASSLYGGANTEAFF. CDR3 nucleotides: TGTGCCAGCAGCTTATATGGGGGGGCAAACACTGAAGCTTTCTTT. Full variable domain (remainder filled in from reference TRBV7-8 and TRBJ1-1): GAGVSQSPRYKVAKRGQDVALRCDPISGHVSLFWYQQALGQGPEFLTYFQNEAQLDKSGLPSDRFFAERPEGSVSTLKIQRTQQEDSAVYLCASSLYGGANTEAFFGQGTRLTVV.

This chain connects TRBV6-5 to TRBJ2-3; D is unresolved. V was clipped by 5 bases and J by 8 bases, with 17 bases between them. The CDR3 totals 14 residues. Germline-derived CDR1 and CDR2 are MNHEY and SVGAGI. The CDR3 loop reads CASSTLGRPGTQYF. In DNA, the CDR3 is TGTGCCAGCAGTACTCTCGGACGCCCCGGTACGCAGTATTTT.

This clonotype was picked up many times. The CDR3 protein is CASSLLSSNTWYEQFF. The CDR3 DNA sequence: TGTGCCAGCAGCCTCCTATCGAGCAATACATGGTATGAGCAGTTCTTC. V gene TRBV5-6 combines with J gene TRBJ2-1, with D hard to call. This CDR3 contains 16 residues. CDR1 and CDR2 (germline): SGHDT, YYEEEE. V was clipped by 4 bases and J by 8 bases, with 22 bases between them.

In its sample, this clonotype was seen many times. The chain couples TRBV20-1 to TRBJ2-1, with TRBD2 matching over 8 bases. This CDR3 has 13 residues. Trimming at V came to 0 bases and at J to 10 bases, leaving 5 bases not matched to a gene. Germline V gene data show CDR1 as DFQATT and CDR2 as SNEGSKA (reference sequence). CDR3 sequence: CSARDSAGGEQFF. As DNA, the CDR3 is TGCAGTGCTAGAGACAGCGCGGGGGGAGAGCAGTTCTTC.

This clonotype was seen repeatedly, ten times or more. The rearrangement links TRBV5-1 to TRBJ2-3, with a tentative D call TRBD2 (6 bases). Germline V gene data show CDR1 as SGHRS and CDR2 as YFSETQ. This CDR3 is 13 amino acids long. Trimming stripped 4 bases from V and 4 bases from J, with 10 bases between. The DNA for the CDR3 is TGCGCCAGCAGCCCTAGCGTATCAGATACGCAGTATTTT. It translates to CASSPSVSDTQYF.

There are many counts of this clonotype. The rearrangement links TRBV7-9 to TRBJ2-7; no firm D call. The CDR3 is 13 residues long. Germline values: CDR1 SEHNR, CDR2 FQNEAQ (reference sequence). Between the trimmed V and J ends, which lost 4 bases and 7 bases, there was a span of 14 bases. CDR3 nucleotide sequence: TGTGCCAGCAGCTCAGGCCGGTTCGGGGAGCAGTACTTC. Amino acid sequence: CASSSGRFGEQYF. The full variable domain, rest sourced from reference TRBV7-9 and TRBJ2-7, is DTGVSQNPRHKITKRGQNVTFRCDPISEHNRLYWYRQTLGQGPEFLTYFQNEAQLEKSRLLSDRFSAERPKGSFSTLEIQRTEQGDSAMYLCASSSGRFGEQYFGPGTRLTVT.

This chain uses TRBV20-1 with TRBJ2-1, with 7 bases fitting TRBD1. V lost 6 bases, J lost 0 bases, and 8 bases stayed unmatched. This CDR3 has 15 residues. Germline CDR1 is DFQATT and CDR2 is SNEGSKA (reference sequence). This CDR3 is CSADTGQSSYNEQFF. CDR3 bases: TGCAGTGCAGATACGGGACAGAGCTCCTACAATGAGCAGTTCTTC.

Many counts were recorded for this clonotype. The rearrangement uses TRBV3-1 and TRBJ1-2; D is unresolved. The CDR3 has 14 amino acids. V lost 1 base and J 4 bases, leaving 10 bases between the germline ends. Germline values: CDR1 LGHDT, CDR2 YNNKEL (reference sequence). The CDR3 loop reads CASSQGFDPYGYTF. The DNA for the CDR3 is TGTGCCAGCAGCCAAGGTTTCGACCCCTATGGCTACACCTTC.

This clonotype came up many times. V gene TRBV5-1 combines with J gene TRBJ2-5; 9 nucleotides agree with TRBD1. Germline V CDR1 and CDR2: SGHRS, YFSETQ. V lost 5 bases, J lost 3 bases, and 5 bases stayed unmatched. The CDR3 is made up of 14 amino acids. The CDR3 DNA reads as TGCGCCAGCAGTTCCCGGACAGGGGAAGAGACCCAGTACTTC. This gives the protein CASSSRTGEETQYF.

The chain has TRBV4-1 and TRBJ1-1; D gene ambiguous. Between the trimmed V and J ends, which lost 4 bases and 0 bases, there was a span of 9 bases. This CDR3 spans 14 amino acids. CDR1 MGHRA and CDR2 YSYEKL come from the germline V gene. The CDR3 region is CASSLDRMNTEAFF. The CDR3 DNA sequence: TGCGCCAGCAGCCTGGACCGCATGAACACTGAAGCTTTCTTT.

This clonotype was seen many times. The J gene is TRBJ2-2, the V gene TRBV29-1, with TRBD1 matching 9 bases. Germline V gene data show CDR1 as SQVTM and CDR2 as ANQGSEA. Unmatched junction bases numbered 7, after V lost 5 bases and J lost 0 bases. The CDR3 runs to 16 residues. CDR3 sequence: CSVLNTGGTNTGELFF. As DNA, the CDR3 is TGCAGCGTTCTAAATACAGGGGGCACGAACACCGGGGAGCTGTTTTTT.

The gene calls are TRBV9 and TRBJ1-6, with D maybe TRBD1 (5 bases). V lost 0 bases, J lost 9 bases, and 13 bases lay in between. Germline V gene data show CDR1 as SGDLS and CDR2 as YYNGEE. CDR3 length equals 15 residues. The CDR3 coding sequence is TGTGCCAGCAGCGTAGTTGGGCAGGGCCTTTCACCCCTCCACTTT. Translating gives CASSVVGQGLSPLHF.

The chain combines TRBV6-4 with TRBJ2-2; D uncertain. V was shortened by 6 bases and J by 11 bases, with 16 bases between the two germline ends. The CDR3 is 13 residues long. Per germline, CDR1 MRHNA and CDR2 SNTAGT. Written as DNA, the CDR3 is TGTGCCAGCAGCGTAAAAGACGGAACTGAGCTGTTTTTT. Amino acids: CASSVKDGTELFF.

This clonotype was observed a handful of times. V is TRBV7-3 and J is TRBJ2-5; a weak D match, TRBD1 (5 bases). V was pared by 2 bases and J by 2 bases, with 9 bases between. The CDR3 totals 14 residues. Per the germline V gene, CDR1 is SGHTA and CDR2 is FQGTGA. The CDR3 reads CASSLGRVQETQYF. CDR3 DNA: TGTGCCAGCAGCTTAGGCAGGGTGCAAGAGACCCAGTACTTC.

This clonotype was observed at least ten times. The chain has TRBV18 and TRBJ2-6; possibly TRBD1 for D (6 bases). The CDR3 is made up of 15 amino acids. Germline CDR1 KGHSH, CDR2 LQKENI. The V end lost 1 base, the J end lost 13 bases, and 17 bases lay between the germline ends. The CDR3 DNA reads as TGTGCCAGCTCACCACTTGGGTCAGGGGAAAAAGTCCTGACTTTC. Translating gives CASSPLGSGEKVLTF.

The chain uses TRBV18 and TRBJ1-1; D call uncertain. Trimming removed 2 bases from V and 2 bases from J, with 9 bases in between. The germline gives CDR1 KGHSH, CDR2 LQKENI. The CDR3 loop spans 14 amino acids. This chain's CDR3 is CASSPTQLNTEAFF. CDR3 nucleotides: TGTGCCAGCTCACCAACACAACTTAACACTGAAGCTTTCTTT.

The J gene is TRBJ1-4, the V gene TRBV4-2, with TRBD1 matching over 8 bases. CDR1 LGHNA and CDR2 YNFKEQ come from the germline V gene. CDR3 length equals 17 residues. J lost 2 bases, V lost 0 bases, and 5 bases had no gene match. The CDR3 nucleotides are TGTGCCAGCAGCCAAGAGGCCAGGGGGCCCACTAATGAAAAACTGTTTTTT. Amino acids: CASSQEARGPTNEKLFF.

The table lists this clonotype with many counts. V is TRBV6-2 or TRBV6-3 and J is TRBJ2-5; D remains ambiguous. There are 12 residues in the CDR3. Trimming took 7 bases from V and 7 from J, leaving 13 bases between them. The V gene's germline CDR1 is MNHEY and CDR2 SVGEGT. The CDR3 is CASTTLRGTQYF. In DNA, the CDR3 is TGTGCCAGCACAACCCTACGCGGGACCCAGTACTTC.

This clonotype was seen many times. The genes are TRBV28 and TRBJ2-7; TRBD1 matches 12 bases. The germline V gene encodes CDR1 MDHEN and CDR2 SYDVKM. This CDR3 is 17 amino acids long. V shed 2 bases, J shed 7 bases, and the junction held 12 bases outside the gene matches. The CDR3: CASSLQPGTGGPEEQYF. The DNA for the CDR3 is TGTGCCAGCAGTTTACAACCCGGGACAGGGGGCCCCGAGGAGCAGTACTTC.

As to this clonotype: One end of the junction fails to match germline, which may point to a read error. The J gene is TRBJ2-4, the V gene TRBV20-1, with a tentative D call TRBD2 (6 bases). CDR3 size: 13 residues. Germline V lookup: CDR1 DFQATT, CDR2 SNEGSKA (reference sequence). The CDR3 here is CSATAGSVNTQYF. In DNA, the CDR3 is TGCAGTGCTACCGCGGGGAGTGTAAACACTCAGTACTTC.

This clonotype was detected ten times or more. The rearrangement joins TRBV6-5 to TRBJ1-3; D possibly corresponds to TRBD1 (6 bases). From germline, CDR1 is MNHEY and CDR2 SVGAGI. The CDR3 spans 17 residues. V was clipped by 10 bases and J by 0 bases, with 22 bases between them. The CDR3 bases are TGTGCCACAACTAGAGCGAACAGGGCCGACTCTGGAAACACCATATATTTT. This gives the protein CATTRANRADSGNTIYF.

This clonotype showed up many times. This chain links TRBV2 with TRBJ1-1, with no clear D. Germline loops: CDR1 SNHLY, CDR2 FYNNEI. The V end was cut by 2 bases, the J end by 10 bases, with 23 bases between. There are 16 residues in the CDR3. CDR3 sequence reads: CASSEKPAQIGLRAFF. The CDR3 DNA reads as TGTGCCAGCAGTGAAAAACCGGCACAGATCGGACTGAGAGCTTTCTTT.

There are a few counts of this clonotype. CDR3 bases: TGCGCCAGCAGCTTGGGGACTAGCGGGGGCTACGAGCAGTACTTC. It encodes CASSLGTSGGYEQYF. The chain joins TRBV5-1 to TRBJ2-7, with 13 nucleotides matching TRBD2. This CDR3 contains 15 residues. J was trimmed by 3 bases and V by 0 bases; bases with no gene match: 0. CDR1 is SGHRS, CDR2 YFSETQ, per germline.

This clonotype has at least ten counts. V and J are TRBV11-2 and TRBJ2-2; possible D gene TRBD1, 5 bases. The length of the CDR3 is 16 residues. V was shortened by 6 bases and J by 4 bases, with 18 bases between the two germline ends. In germline, CDR1 is SGHAT, CDR2 FQNNGV. CDR3 sequence reads: CASRHLRGRSTGELFF. DNA for the CDR3: TGTGCCAGCAGACATCTTAGGGGTCGCAGCACCGGGGAGCTGTTTTTT.